The rows below give T cell receptor beta chains drawn from one sample of a study of shared clonotypes between healthy human individuals. Sequenced by immunoSEQ multiplex PCR; TCRdb stores in-frame clones only, minus some. This table holds around 1,100,000 clones, about 80% found once. The sequencing input was memory CD4+ T cells from PBMCs. Receptors originate from a man between 18 and 35 years old in good health. Some clones in this sample may be carry-over from other donors' samples. Both conserved end residues are part of each CDR3. Each record gives: V gene, clone size, D gene, J gene, CDR3 protein, CDR3 DNA. The D gene is left open where the match is weak. Size is stated for part of the rows, as once, few or many counts, or as a class when the clone is expanded.

>TRBV6-1|few|-|TRBJ2-7
CASSEGFGDSGEQYF
TGTGCCAGCAGTGAGGGATTCGGGGACAGCGGGGAGCAGTACTTC
>TRBV14|few|TRBD1|TRBJ1-2
CASSRRSGTGGFGYTF
TGTGCCAGCAGCCGACGTTCCGGGACAGGGGGCTTTGGCTACACCTTC
>TRBV9|once|-|TRBJ1-2
CASSVRMGRGDGYTF
TGTGCCAGCAGCGTAAGGATGGGGAGGGGCGATGGCTACACCTTC
>TRBV28|-|-|TRBJ1-5
CASSLISTGHNQPQHF
TGTGCCAGCAGTTTAATCTCGACGGGTCACAATCAGCCCCAGCATTTT
>TRBV11-1|-|-|TRBJ1-3
CASSLFTGSGNTIYF
TGTGCCAGCAGCTTATTTACCGGATCTGGAAACACCATATATTTT
>TRBV11-1|-|-|TRBJ1-1
CASSLLAAADTEAFF
TGTGCCAGCAGCTTATTGGCTGCAGCGGACACTGAAGCTTTCTTT
>TRBV18|-|TRBD1|TRBJ1-5
CASSGQGDDQPQHF
TGTGCCAGCTCCGGACAGGGCGACGATCAGCCCCAGCATTTT
>TRBV28|-|-|TRBJ1-4
CAGGSYEKLFF
TGTGCCGGGGGATCGTATGAAAAACTGTTTTTT
>TRBV5-1|-|-|TRBJ2-5
CASSGSRETQYF
TGCGCCAGCAGTGGGAGTCGGGAGACCCAGTACTTC
>TRBV7-8|-|-|TRBJ1-1
CASSLRSGYELNTEAFF
TGTGCCAGCAGCTTAAGGTCAGGGTATGAATTGAACACTGAAGCTTTCTTT
>TRBV4-2|-|TRBD2|TRBJ2-5
CASSQDPAGNGETQYF
TGTGCCAGCAGCCAAGATCCAGCGGGGAATGGGGAGACCCAGTACTTC
>TRBV10-3|-|-|TRBJ2-7
CAIGGPDKFSSSYEQYF
TGTGCCATCGGGGGCCCTGACAAATTTTCCTCCTCCTACGAGCAGTACTTC
>TRBV18|-|-|TRBJ1-5
CASSPASNQPQHF
TGTGCCAGCTCACCAGCTAGCAATCAGCCCCAGCATTTT
>TRBV7-2|-|TRBD1|TRBJ2-7
CASSFIRAGQGATYEQYF
TGTGCCAGCAGCTTCATTAGGGCGGGACAGGGGGCGACCTACGAGCAGTACTTC
>TRBV9|few|-|TRBJ1-1
CASSTVGGNTEAFF
TGTGCCAGCAGCACAGTGGGTGGTAACACTGAAGCTTTCTTT
>TRBV4-1|few|TRBD1|TRBJ1-1
CASSRVRGEEAFF
TGCGCCAGCAGCCGAGTCAGGGGGGAAGAAGCTTTCTTT
>TRBV9|-|-|TRBJ2-1
CASSVRETNEQFF
TGTGCCAGCAGCGTAAGGGAGACAAATGAGCAGTTCTTC
>TRBV28|many|-|TRBJ2-5
CASSLAGVGETQYF
TGTGCCAGCAGTTTAGCGGGCGTAGGGGAGACCCAGTACTTC
>TRBV7-8|-|-|TRBJ2-6
CASSRETGTGANVLTF
TGTGCCAGCAGCAGGGAAACAGGGACTGGGGCCAACGTCCTGACTTTC
>TRBV5-6|few|-|TRBJ1-1
CASSSTTGEAFF
TGTGCCAGCAGTTCGACGACAGGAGAAGCTTTCTTT
>TRBV6-1|-|-|TRBJ1-2
CASSVGGYGYTF
TGTGCCAGCAGCGTAGGGGGTTATGGCTACACCTTC
>TRBV6-1|-|TRBD1|TRBJ2-3
CASSDRDRGTDTQYF
TGTGCCAGCAGTGACCGGGACAGGGGCACAGATACGCAGTATTTT
>TRBV28|once|TRBD1|TRBJ1-3
CASSTSGTGDGNTIYF
TGTGCCAGCAGTACTTCCGGGACAGGGGATGGAAACACCATATATTTT
>TRBV11-2|-|TRBD1|TRBJ2-7
CASSLIGTGSHEQYF
TGTGCCAGCAGCTTAATTGGGACAGGGTCCCACGAGCAGTACTTC
>TRBV2|-|-|TRBJ1-2
CASKGQDYGYTF
TGTGCCAGCAAGGGACAAGACTATGGCTACACCTTC
>TRBV9|-|-|TRBJ1-2
CASSVGLGASINGYTF
TGTGCCAGCAGCGTAGGTCTGGGAGCTTCGATAAATGGCTACACCTTC
>TRBV7-2|-|-|TRBJ2-7
CASSLELSSYEQYF
TGTGCCAGCAGCTTAGAGCTCTCGTCATACGAGCAGTACTTC
>TRBV5-1|-|-|TRBJ1-2
CASSSYRRNYGYTF
TGCGCCAGCAGCTCGTACAGGCGGAACTATGGCTACACCTTC
>TRBV30|-|TRBD1|TRBJ1-2
CAWSETQGYTF
TGTGCCTGGAGTGAGACACAGGGGTACACCTTC
>TRBV28|-|TRBD2|TRBJ2-3
CASSTSGRRDTQYF
TGTGCCAGCAGTACTAGCGGGAGGAGGGATACGCAGTATTTT
>TRBV29-1|-|-|TRBJ2-4
CSVVFGGGIQYF
TGCAGCGTTGTTTTCGGGGGAGGCATTCAGTACTTC
>TRBV18|-|TRBD1|TRBJ1-5
CASSPDAGTDNQPQHF
TGTGCCAGCTCACCAGACGCCGGGACAGACAATCAGCCCCAGCATTTT
>TRBV18|-|-|TRBJ1-1
CASSRLSTNTEAFF
TGTGCCAGCTCACGCCTCAGCACAAACACTGAAGCTTTCTTT
>TRBV5-1|-|TRBD2|TRBJ2-1
CASSFQTSGSYNEQFF
TGCGCCAGCAGCTTTCAGACTAGCGGGAGTTACAATGAGCAGTTCTTC
>TRBV5-8|-|TRBD2|TRBJ2-1
CASSLAQRDSYNEQFF
TGTGCCAGCAGCTTGGCTCAGCGGGATTCCTACAATGAGCAGTTCTTC